A single sample is the source of the 12 T cell receptor beta chains below, sequenced in a study of cytomegalovirus exposure and HLA in healthy donors. Primers included in the PCR were 60 Vbeta and 13 Jbeta primers. The data were produced by immunoSEQ multiplex PCR, yet TCRdb's version contains in-frame clones alone and is incomplete. The sample has approximately 100,000 clones, approximately 70% seen once. The sample comprised PBMCs. Source of these receptors: a middle-aged man in good health and CMV-seropositive.

The V call is TRBV27, the J call TRBJ2-3; 7 bases align to TRBD2. This CDR3 has 12 amino acids. Germline assignment: CDR1 MNHEY and CDR2 SMNVEV (reference sequence). With 3 bases clipped from V and 8 bases from J, the junction kept 2 bases outside the gene matches. This CDR3 is CASSLASGTQYF. The CDR3 coding sequence is TGTGCCAGCAGTTTGGCTAGCGGTACGCAGTATTTT.

The rearrangement uses TRBV7-9 and TRBJ2-1, with 7 bases fitting TRBD2. With 3 bases clipped from V and 8 bases from J, the junction kept 10 bases outside the gene matches. The CDR3 spans 15 residues. From germline, CDR1 is SEHNR and CDR2 FQNEAQ (reference sequence). The CDR3 region is CASSLGGGSPDEQFF. In nucleotides, the CDR3 is TGTGCCAGCAGCTTGGGGGGAGGGTCCCCCGATGAGCAGTTCTTC.

The chain joins TRBV2 to TRBJ2-1; TRBD1 matches 7 bases. CDR1 SNHLY and CDR2 FYNNEI come from the germline V gene. The V gene end was trimmed by 4 bases and the J gene end by 4 bases; junction bases not matched to a gene: 4. The CDR3 loop spans 14 amino acids. The CDR3 region has the DNA TGTGCCAGCAGTGGGGACAGTGTTTACAATGAGCAGTTCTTC. It is translated as CASSGDSVYNEQFF.

The chain employs TRBV5-1 and TRBJ1-1; TRBD1 aligns across 7 bases. There are 11 residues in the CDR3. J lost 7 bases, V lost 5 bases, and 2 bases had no gene match. Germline lookup yields CDR1 SGHRS and CDR2 YFSETQ. This CDR3 is CASRRDSEAFF. The DNA for the CDR3 is TGCGCCAGCAGACGGGACAGTGAAGCTTTCTTT. Full variable domain (missing parts from reference TRBV5-1 and TRBJ1-1): KAGVTQTPRYLIKTRGQQVTLSCSPISGHRSVSWYQQTPGQGLQFLFEYFSETQRNKGNFPGRFSGRQFSNSRSEMNVSTLELGDSALYLCASRRDSEAFFGQGTRLTVV.

V gene TRBV25-1 combines with J gene TRBJ2-5; D perhaps matches TRBD2 (5 bases). The CDR3 extends over 16 amino acids. Germline V CDR1 and CDR2: MGHDK, SYGVNS. V lost 3 bases, J lost 2 bases, and 16 bases lay in between. This chain's CDR3 is CASSDPTGLSQETQYF. The DNA of the CDR3 is TGTGCCAGCAGTGACCCCACCGGACTGTCTCAAGAGACCCAGTACTTC.

The V and J genes are TRBV7-7 and TRBJ1-3; 8 bases are a match to TRBD1. Losses at the gene ends were 0 bases for V and 4 bases for J; bases not matched to a gene: 2. The CDR3 is 15 amino acids. Germline V CDR1 and CDR2: SSHAT, FNYEAQ (reference sequence). CDR3 nucleotides: TGTGCCAGCAGCTTAGCCAGGGGGCAAGGAAACACCATATATTTT. The encoded protein is CASSLARGQGNTIYF.

The V gene is TRBV10-3, the J gene TRBJ2-1; TRBD2 aligns across 8 bases. Losses at the gene ends were 0 bases for V and 6 bases for J; bases not matched to a gene: 7. The CDR3 extends over 16 amino acids. Looked up from germline, CDR1 is ENHRY and CDR2 is SYGVKD. The CDR3 region is CAISESQGAGGNEQFF. CDR3 DNA: TGTGCCATCAGTGAGTCGCAAGGGGCGGGAGGCAATGAGCAGTTCTTC.

The chain uses TRBV28 and TRBJ2-7; 8 positions match TRBD1. This CDR3 comprises 15 residues. Germline V CDR1 and CDR2: MDHEN, SYDVKM. After removal of 7 bases from V and 0 bases from J, the junction contained 8 bases not matched to a gene. The CDR3 here is CASTSTGGFSYEQYF. CDR3 in DNA: TGTGCCAGCACTTCTACAGGGGGATTCTCCTACGAGCAGTACTTC. The full variable domain, in which reference TRBV28 and TRBJ2-7 provide the parts outside the CDR3, is DVKVTQSSRYLVKRTGEKVFLECVQDMDHENMFWYRQDPGLGLRLIYFSYDVKMKEKGDIPEGYSVSREKKERFSLILESASTNQTSMYLCASTSTGGFSYEQYFGPGTRLTVT.

This chain connects TRBV28 to TRBJ2-6; D remains unclear. CDR1 and CDR2 (germline): MDHEN, SYDVKM. The CDR3 is made up of 14 amino acids. Trimming pared 5 bases from V and 0 bases from J, leaving 5 bases between. Here the CDR3 reads CASSQYSGANVLTF. DNA for the CDR3: TGTGCCAGCAGTCAGTACTCTGGGGCCAACGTCCTGACTTTC.

The J gene is TRBJ2-1, the V gene TRBV30; D is possibly TRBD1 (6 bases). This CDR3 has 15 residues. V was trimmed by 1 base and J by 3 bases, leaving 13 bases between them. The germline V gene encodes CDR1 GTSNPN and CDR2 SVGIG (reference sequence). CDR3 residues: CAWSAQDRDYNEQFF. DNA of the CDR3: TGTGCCTGGAGTGCGCAGGACAGAGACTACAATGAGCAGTTCTTC.

The rearrangement uses TRBV30 and TRBJ2-3; TRBD2 agrees at 10 bases. Germline V gene data show CDR1 as GTSNPN and CDR2 as SVGIG (reference sequence). The CDR3 runs 15 residues. The V gene end was trimmed by 4 bases and the J gene end by 1 base; junction bases not matched to a gene: 5. The CDR3 region is CAWKVAGGGTDTQYF. For the CDR3, the DNA is TGTGCCTGGAAAGTAGCGGGAGGAGGCACAGATACGCAGTATTTT.

In the case of this clone: Other DNA variants within this sample encode the same CDR3. V usage is TRBV5-4 and J usage is TRBJ2-5; D is unresolved. Germline assignment: CDR1 SGHNT and CDR2 YYREEE (reference sequence). The CDR3 has 13 residues. The V end was cut by 1 base, the J end by 1 base, with 5 bases between. CDR3 sequence (DNA): TGTGCCAGCAGCTTGCGCGGCCAAGAGACCCAGTACTTC. Encoded protein: CASSLRGQETQYF.